This record looks at one TCR beta chain sequence and its context. The CDR3 length is 15 residues. Germline V gene lookup returns CDR1 KGHSH and CDR2 LQKENI. V was clipped by 5 bases and J by 6 bases, with 17 bases between them. These data come from a study of blood T cell repertoires in COVID-19. Study as a whole: The cDNA or gDNA used as material had been derived from T cells, B-cell-depleted T cells, or PBMCs.

TCRdb keeps only in-frame clones here, not all; method: immunoSEQ multiplex PCR. Found here are around 50,000 clones, approximately 83% of them singletons; the top ten hold roughly 12%. This chain connects TRBV18 to TRBJ1-5; D gene unclear. The material sequenced was peripheral blood. This clonotype was obtained from an elderly man with COVID-19, enrolled during active disease. CDR3 sequence: CASSSPAATGQPQHF. The CDR3 DNA reads as TGTGCCAGCTCATCCCCGGCAGCTACGGGTCAGCCCCAGCATTTT.